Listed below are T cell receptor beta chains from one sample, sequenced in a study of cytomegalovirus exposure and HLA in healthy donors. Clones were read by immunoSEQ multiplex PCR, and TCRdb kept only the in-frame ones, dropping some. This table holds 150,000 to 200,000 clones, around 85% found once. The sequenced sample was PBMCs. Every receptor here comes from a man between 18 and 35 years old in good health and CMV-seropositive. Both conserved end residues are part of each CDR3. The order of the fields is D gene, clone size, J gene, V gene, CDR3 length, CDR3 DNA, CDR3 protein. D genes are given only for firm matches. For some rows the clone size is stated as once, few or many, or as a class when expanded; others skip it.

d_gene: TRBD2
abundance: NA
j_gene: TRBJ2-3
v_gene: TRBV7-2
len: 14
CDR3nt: TGTGCCAGCAGATCTAGCGGGGGCACAGATACGCAGTATTTT
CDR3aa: CASRSSGGTDTQYF

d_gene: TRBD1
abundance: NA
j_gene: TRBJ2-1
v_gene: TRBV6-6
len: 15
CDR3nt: TGTGCCAGCAGTTACTCGAGGACAGGGGGCTCGCCCCAGTTCTTC
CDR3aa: CASSYSRTGGSPQFF

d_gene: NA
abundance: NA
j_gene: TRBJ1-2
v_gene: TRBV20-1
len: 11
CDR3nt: TGCAGTGGGGGACACGACTATGGCTACACCTTC
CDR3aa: CSGGHDYGYTF

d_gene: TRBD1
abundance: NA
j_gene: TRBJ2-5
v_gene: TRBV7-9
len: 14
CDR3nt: TGTGCCGCCAGCAAAGGGGGCTTCCAAGAGACCCAGTACTTC
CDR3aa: CAASKGGFQETQYF

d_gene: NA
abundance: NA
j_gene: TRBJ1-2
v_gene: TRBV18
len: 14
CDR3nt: TGTGCCAGCTCACGGGACACCAACAACTTCGGCTACACCTTC
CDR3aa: CASSRDTNNFGYTF

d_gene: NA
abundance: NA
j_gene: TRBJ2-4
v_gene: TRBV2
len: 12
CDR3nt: TGTGCCAGCAGTGAATACAGATACATTCAGTACTTC
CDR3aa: CASSEYRYIQYF

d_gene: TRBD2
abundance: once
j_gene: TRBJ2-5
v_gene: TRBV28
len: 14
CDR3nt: TGTGCCAGCAGTTCAGCGGGAGCCAAAGAGACCCAGTACTTC
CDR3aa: CASSSAGAKETQYF

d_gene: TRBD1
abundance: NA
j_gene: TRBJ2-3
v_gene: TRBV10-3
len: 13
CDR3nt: TGTGCCATAGGGACAGGGGGCACAGATACGCAGTATTTT
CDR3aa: CAIGTGGTDTQYF

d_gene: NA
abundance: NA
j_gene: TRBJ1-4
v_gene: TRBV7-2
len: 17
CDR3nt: TGTGCCAGCAGCTTAAAATGGGACATCCAGGAAAGCGAAAAACTGTTTTTT
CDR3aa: CASSLKWDIQESEKLFF

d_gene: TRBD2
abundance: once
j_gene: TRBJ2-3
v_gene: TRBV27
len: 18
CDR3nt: TGTGCCAGCAGTCCCCTCCCCCCTAGCGGGGGGTACACAGATACGCAGTATTTT
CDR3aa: CASSPLPPSGGYTDTQYF

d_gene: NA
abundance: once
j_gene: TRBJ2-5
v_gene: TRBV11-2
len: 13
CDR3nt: TGTGCCAGCAGCCAGTACACGCAAGAGACCCAGTACTTC
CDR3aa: CASSQYTQETQYF

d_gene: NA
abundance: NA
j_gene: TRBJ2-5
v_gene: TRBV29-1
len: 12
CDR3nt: TGCAGCGTTACCGGGGTGGCAGAGACCCAGTACTTC
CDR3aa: CSVTGVAETQYF

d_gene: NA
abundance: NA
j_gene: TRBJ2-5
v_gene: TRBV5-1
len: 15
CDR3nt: TGCGCCAGCAGCCGAGGAAGGACTGAAAAAGAGACCCAGTACTTC
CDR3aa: CASSRGRTEKETQYF

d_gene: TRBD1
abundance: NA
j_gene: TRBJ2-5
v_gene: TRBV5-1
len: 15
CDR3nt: TGCGCCAGCAGCTTGGGGGACAGGGGGGAAGAGACCCAGTACTTC
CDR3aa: CASSLGDRGEETQYF

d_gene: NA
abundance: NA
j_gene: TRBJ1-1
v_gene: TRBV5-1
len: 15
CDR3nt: TGCGCCAGCAGCCTCCGCCAGACAGTTAACACTGAAGCTTTCTTT
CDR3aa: CASSLRQTVNTEAFF

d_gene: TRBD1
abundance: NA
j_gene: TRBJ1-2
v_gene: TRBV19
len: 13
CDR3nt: TGTGCCAGTATAGACAGGGAGGACTATGGCTACACCTTC
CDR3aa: CASIDREDYGYTF

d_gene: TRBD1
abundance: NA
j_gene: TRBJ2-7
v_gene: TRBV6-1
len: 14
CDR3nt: TGTGCCAGCACCGTCGGACAGGGGGCTGGCGAGCAGTACTTC
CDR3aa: CASTVGQGAGEQYF

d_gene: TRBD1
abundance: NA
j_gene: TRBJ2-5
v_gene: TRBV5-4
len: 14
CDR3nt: TGTGCCAGCAACTGGGACAGGGACGAGGAGACCCAGTACTTC
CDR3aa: CASNWDRDEETQYF

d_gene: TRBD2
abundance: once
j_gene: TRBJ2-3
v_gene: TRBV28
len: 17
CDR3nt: TGTGCCAGCAGGCCGAGTTGGGAGGGAGGGGAGGGAGATACGCAGTATTTT
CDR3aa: CASRPSWEGGEGDTQYF

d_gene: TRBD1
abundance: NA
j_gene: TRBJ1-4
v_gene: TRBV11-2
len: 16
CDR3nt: TGTGCCAGCAGCTTTGTGACAGGGGAAACTAATGAAAAACTGTTTTTT
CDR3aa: CASSFVTGETNEKLFF

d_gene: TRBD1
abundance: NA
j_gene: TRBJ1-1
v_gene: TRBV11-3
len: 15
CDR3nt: TGTGCCAGCAGCCCACCGGACAGGATGAACACTGAAGCTTTCTTT
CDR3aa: CASSPPDRMNTEAFF

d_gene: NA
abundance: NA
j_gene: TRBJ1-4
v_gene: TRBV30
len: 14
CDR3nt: TGTGCCTGGAGTTCGGGTCCAACTAATGAAAAACTGTTTTTT
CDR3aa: CAWSSGPTNEKLFF

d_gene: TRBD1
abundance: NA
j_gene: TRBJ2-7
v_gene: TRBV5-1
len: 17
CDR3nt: TGCGCCAGCAGCTTGTCCGACAGGGTGTTTGCCTCCTACGAGCAGTACTTC
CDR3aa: CASSLSDRVFASYEQYF

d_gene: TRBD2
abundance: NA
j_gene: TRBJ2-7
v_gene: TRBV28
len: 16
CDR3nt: TGTGCCAGCAGTTCCCGGACTAGCCGAACTCCCTACGAGCAGTACTTC
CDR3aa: CASSSRTSRTPYEQYF

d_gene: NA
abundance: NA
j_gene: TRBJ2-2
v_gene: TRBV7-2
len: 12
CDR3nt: TGTGCCAGCAGCCCCAGGGCCGGGGAGCTGTTTTTT
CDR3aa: CASSPRAGELFF

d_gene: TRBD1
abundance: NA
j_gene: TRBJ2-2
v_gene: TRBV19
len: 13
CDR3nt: TGTGCCAGTAGTTTAGGGGGGACAGGAGAGCTGTTTTTT
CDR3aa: CASSLGGTGELFF

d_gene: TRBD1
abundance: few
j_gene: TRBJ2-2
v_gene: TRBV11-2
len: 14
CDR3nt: TGTGCCAGCAGCTTAAACAGGGGCACCGGGGAGCTGTTTTTT
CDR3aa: CASSLNRGTGELFF

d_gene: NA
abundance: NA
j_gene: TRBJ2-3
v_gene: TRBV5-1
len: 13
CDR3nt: TGCGCCAGCAGCTTGGTTCGGTGGGATACGCAGTATTTT
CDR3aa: CASSLVRWDTQYF

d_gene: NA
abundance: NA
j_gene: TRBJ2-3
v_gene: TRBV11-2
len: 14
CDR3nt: TGTGCCAGCAGCTCTAAGCGGCCGGAAGATACGCAGTATTTT
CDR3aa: CASSSKRPEDTQYF

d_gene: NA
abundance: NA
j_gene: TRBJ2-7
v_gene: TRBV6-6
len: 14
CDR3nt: TGTGCCAGCAGCCCCACAGGGTTAGCCTACGAGCAGTACTTC
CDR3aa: CASSPTGLAYEQYF

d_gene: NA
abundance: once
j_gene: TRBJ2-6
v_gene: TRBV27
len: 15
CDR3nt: TGTGCCAGCACCCCGCTAGGGGCCGGGGCCAACGTCCTGACTTTC
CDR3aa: CASTPLGAGANVLTF

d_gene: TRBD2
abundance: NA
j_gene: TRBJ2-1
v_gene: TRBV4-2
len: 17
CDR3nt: TGTGCCAGCAGCCAACGTAGAGCGGGACGATCCTACAATGAGCAGTTCTTC
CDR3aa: CASSQRRAGRSYNEQFF

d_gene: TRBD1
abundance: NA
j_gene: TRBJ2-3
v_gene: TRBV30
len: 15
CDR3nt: TGTGCCTGGACCGAGGGACAGGGGGCTGGAGATACGCAGTATTTT
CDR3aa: CAWTEGQGAGDTQYF

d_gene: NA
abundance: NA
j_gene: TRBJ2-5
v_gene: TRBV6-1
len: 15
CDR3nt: TGTGCCAGCATGGAGGGACTGTCCTTTCAAGAGACCCAGTACTTC
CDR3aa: CASMEGLSFQETQYF

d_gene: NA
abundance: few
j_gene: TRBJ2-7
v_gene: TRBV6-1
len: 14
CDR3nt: TGTGCCAGCAGTGAGCAACTGGGGCAGTACGAGCAGTACTTC
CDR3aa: CASSEQLGQYEQYF

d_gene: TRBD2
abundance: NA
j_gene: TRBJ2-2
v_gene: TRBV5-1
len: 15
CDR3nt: TGCGCCAGCAGCTTGACTAGCGGAGCGACCGGGGAGCTGTTTTTT
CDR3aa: CASSLTSGATGELFF

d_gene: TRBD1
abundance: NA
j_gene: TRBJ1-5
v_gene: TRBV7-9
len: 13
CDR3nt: TGTGCCAGCAGCGCAGGGACAGGCCAGCCCCAGCATTTT
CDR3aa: CASSAGTGQPQHF

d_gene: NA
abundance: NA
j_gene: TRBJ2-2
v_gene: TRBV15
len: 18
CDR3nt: TGTGCCACCAGCCCATCCACAGGGAGTTGGGGGATCGCCGGGGAGCTGTTTTTT
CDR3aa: CATSPSTGSWGIAGELFF

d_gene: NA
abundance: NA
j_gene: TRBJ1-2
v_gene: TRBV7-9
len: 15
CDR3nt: TGTGCCAGCAGCTTTGCGGGCCAAGCTCTCTATGGCTACACCTTC
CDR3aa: CASSFAGQALYGYTF

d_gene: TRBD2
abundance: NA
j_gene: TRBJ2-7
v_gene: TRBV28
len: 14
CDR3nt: TGTGCCAGCACCCTTAGCGGGAGCTCCTACGAGCAGTACTTC
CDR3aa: CASTLSGSSYEQYF

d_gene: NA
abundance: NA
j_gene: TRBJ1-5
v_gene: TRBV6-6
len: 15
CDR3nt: TGTGCCAGCAGTTCCCCGCGGGGGCTCAATCAGCCCCAGCATTTT
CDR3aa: CASSSPRGLNQPQHF

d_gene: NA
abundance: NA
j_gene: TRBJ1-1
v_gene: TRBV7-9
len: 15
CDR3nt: TGTGCCAGCAGCTTAGGTATTCTGGCGGACACTGAAGCTTTCTTT
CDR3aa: CASSLGILADTEAFF

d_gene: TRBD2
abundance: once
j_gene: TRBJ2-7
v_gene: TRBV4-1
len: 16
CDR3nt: TGCGCCAGCAGCCGGGGACTAGCGGGGGGGCCCCACGAGCAGTACTTC
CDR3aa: CASSRGLAGGPHEQYF

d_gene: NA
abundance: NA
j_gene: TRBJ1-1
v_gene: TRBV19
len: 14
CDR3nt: TGTGCCAGCCGTCCCGGGACAACGAACACTGAAGCTTTCTTT
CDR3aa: CASRPGTTNTEAFF

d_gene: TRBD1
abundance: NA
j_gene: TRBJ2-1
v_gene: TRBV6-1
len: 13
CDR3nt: TGTGCCAGCGACAGGGGACGTTCGGGTGAGCAGTTCTTC
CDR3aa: CASDRGRSGEQFF

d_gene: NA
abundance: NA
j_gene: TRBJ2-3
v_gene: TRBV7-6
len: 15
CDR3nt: TGTGCCAGCAGCTTAGTAGCGGAAAGCACAGATACGCAGTATTTT
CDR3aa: CASSLVAESTDTQYF

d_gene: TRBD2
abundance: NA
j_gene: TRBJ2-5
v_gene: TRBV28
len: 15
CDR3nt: TGTGCCAGCAGGCTAGGGGCTAGCGGGGCGGAGACCCAGTACTTC
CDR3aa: CASRLGASGAETQYF

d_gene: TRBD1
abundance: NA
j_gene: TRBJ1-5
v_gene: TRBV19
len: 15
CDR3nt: TGTGCCAGTAGTTCGACAGGGGGGGGCAATCAGCCCCAGCATTTT
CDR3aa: CASSSTGGGNQPQHF